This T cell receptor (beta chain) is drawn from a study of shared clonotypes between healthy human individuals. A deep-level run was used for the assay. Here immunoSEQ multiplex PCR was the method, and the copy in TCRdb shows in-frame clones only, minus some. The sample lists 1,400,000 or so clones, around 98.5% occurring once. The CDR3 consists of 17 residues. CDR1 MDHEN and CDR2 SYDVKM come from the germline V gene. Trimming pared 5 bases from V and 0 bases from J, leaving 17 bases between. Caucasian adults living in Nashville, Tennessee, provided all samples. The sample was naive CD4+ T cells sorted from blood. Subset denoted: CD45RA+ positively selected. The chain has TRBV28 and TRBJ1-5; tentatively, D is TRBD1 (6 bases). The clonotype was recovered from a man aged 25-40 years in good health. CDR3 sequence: CASSPTGDIYSNQPQHF. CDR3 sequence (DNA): TGTGCCAGCAGTCCTACCGGGGACATTTATAGCAATCAGCCCCAGCATTTT.